The subject of this entry is one T cell receptor (beta chain). The data are from a study of control samples from healthy donors and cancer patients. The protocol was immunoSEQ multiplex PCR, while the TCRdb copy is restricted to in-frame clones and leaves out a portion. The sample includes fewer than 200,000 clones, 90% of them seen just once. This CDR3 is built from 14 residues. Germline CDR1 reads SNHLY; CDR2 reads FYNNEI. V lost 3 bases and J lost 4; bases outside the gene matches: 6. This TCR was sampled from a woman aged 45-65 years in good health. The sequenced sample consisted of blood. The chain carries TRBV2 and TRBJ2-7; 7 bases are a match to TRBD2. The CDR3 DNA is TGTGCCAGCAGTGAGAGCGGGACCCGTTACGAGCAGTACTTC. This gives the protein CASSESGTRYEQYF. The complete variable domain, with remaining parts taken from reference TRBV2 and TRBJ2-7, reads EPEVTQTPSHQVTQMGQEVILRCVPISNHLYFYWYRQILGQKVEFLVSFYNNEISEKSEIFDDQFSVERPDGSNFTLKIRSTKLEDSAMYFCASSESGTRYEQYFGPGTRLTVT.